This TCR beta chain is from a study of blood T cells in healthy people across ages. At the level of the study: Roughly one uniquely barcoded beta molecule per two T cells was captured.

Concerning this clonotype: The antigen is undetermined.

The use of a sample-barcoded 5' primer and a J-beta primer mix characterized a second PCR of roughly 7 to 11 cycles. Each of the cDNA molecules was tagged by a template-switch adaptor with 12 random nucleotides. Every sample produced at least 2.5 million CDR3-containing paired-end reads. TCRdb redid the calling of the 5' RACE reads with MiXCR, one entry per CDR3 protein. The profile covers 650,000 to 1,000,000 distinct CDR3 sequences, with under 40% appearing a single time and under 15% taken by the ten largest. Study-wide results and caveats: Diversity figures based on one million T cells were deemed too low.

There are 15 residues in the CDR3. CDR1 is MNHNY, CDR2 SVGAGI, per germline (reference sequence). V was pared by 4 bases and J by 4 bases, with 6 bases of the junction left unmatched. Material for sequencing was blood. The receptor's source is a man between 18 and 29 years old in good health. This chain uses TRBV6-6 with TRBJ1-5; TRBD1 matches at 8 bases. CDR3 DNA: TGTGCCAGCAGTTTCCAGGGGGCTGGGAATCAGCCCCAGCATTTT. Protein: CASSFQGAGNQPQHF.